This entry lists 3 T cell receptor beta chains sequenced from one sample in a study of T cell changes during pregnancy in multiple sclerosis (dated by TCRdb to the late 2010s). Library prep was done by the immunoSEQ multiplex PCR assay. TCRdb's version of the immuneACCESS table is confined to in-frame rearrangements and falls short of the full clone set. An unresolved V gene accounts for under half of the shortfall where checked; the remainder is of unknown origin. Here the sample has around 71,000 clones; roughly nine tenths occur a single time. The top ten clonotypes cover approximately 1.2% of the sample. The specimen comprised peripheral blood, sampled in the third trimester of pregnancy. The source is a female donor with multiple sclerosis, enrolled in a pregnancy study.

The genes are TRBV10-3 and TRBJ2-5; D is unresolved. V lost 5 bases to trimming and J lost 5 bases, with 12 bases between them. The germline V gene encodes CDR1 ENHRY and CDR2 SYGVKD. The CDR3 totals 13 residues. CDR3 in DNA: TGTGCCATCAGTCAATTAGAGTTGGAGACCCAGTACTTC. This translates into CAISQLELETQYF.

This chain uses TRBV7-9 with TRBJ1-4; maybe TRBD1 (5 bases). Trimming shortened V by 5 bases and J by 3 bases, and 16 bases separated the two germline ends. The CDR3 contains 16 residues. Per the germline V gene, CDR1 is SEHNR and CDR2 is FQNEAQ (reference sequence). The CDR3 nucleotides are TGTGCCAGCAGCCCACCGACCCGGGGGGCTAATGAAAAACTGTTTTTT. It translates to CASSPPTRGANEKLFF. Filled out from reference TRBV7-9 and TRBJ1-4, the complete variable domain reads DTGVSQNPRHKITKRGQNVTFRCDPISEHNRLYWYRQTLGQGPEFLTYFQNEAQLEKSRLLSDRFSAERPKGSFSTLEIQRTEQGDSAMYLCASSPPTRGANEKLFFGSGTQLSVL.

The chain recombines TRBV11-1 with TRBJ1-1; D is perhaps TRBD1 (6 bases). V was shortened by 5 bases and J by 5 bases, with 18 bases between the two germline ends. Germline values: CDR1 SGHAT, CDR2 FQDESV (reference sequence). This CDR3 comprises 15 residues. The CDR3 nucleotides are TGTGCCAGCAGCCCACTCAGGGGTTTACGGACTGAAGCTTTCTTT. Translating gives CASSPLRGLRTEAFF.